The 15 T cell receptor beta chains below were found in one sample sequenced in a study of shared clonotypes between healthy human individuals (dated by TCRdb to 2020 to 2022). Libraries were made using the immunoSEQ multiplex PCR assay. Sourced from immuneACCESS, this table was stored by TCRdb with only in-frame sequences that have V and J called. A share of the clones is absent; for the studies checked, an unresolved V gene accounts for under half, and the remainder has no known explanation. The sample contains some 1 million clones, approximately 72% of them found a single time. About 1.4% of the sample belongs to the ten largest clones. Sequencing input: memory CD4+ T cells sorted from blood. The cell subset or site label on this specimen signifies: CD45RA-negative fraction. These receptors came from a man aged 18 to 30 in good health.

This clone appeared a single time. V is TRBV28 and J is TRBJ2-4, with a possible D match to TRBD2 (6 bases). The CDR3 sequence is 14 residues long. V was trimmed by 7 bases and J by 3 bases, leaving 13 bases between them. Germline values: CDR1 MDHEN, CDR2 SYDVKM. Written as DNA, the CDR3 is TGTGCCAGCACTCTCGGAGGGAACAAAAACATTCAGTACTTC. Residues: CASTLGGNKNIQYF. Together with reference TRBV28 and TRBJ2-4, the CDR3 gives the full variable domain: DVKVTQSSRYLVKRTGEKVFLECVQDMDHENMFWYRQDPGLGLRLIYFSYDVKMKEKGDIPEGYSVSREKKERFSLILESASTNQTSMYLCASTLGGNKNIQYFGAGTRLSVL.

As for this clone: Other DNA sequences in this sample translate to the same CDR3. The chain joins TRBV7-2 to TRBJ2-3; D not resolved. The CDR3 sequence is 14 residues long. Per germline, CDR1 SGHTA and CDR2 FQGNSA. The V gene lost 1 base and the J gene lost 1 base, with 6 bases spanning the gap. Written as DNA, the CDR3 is TGTGCCAGCAGCTTAGGACCGGGCACAGATACGCAGTATTTT. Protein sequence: CASSLGPGTDTQYF.

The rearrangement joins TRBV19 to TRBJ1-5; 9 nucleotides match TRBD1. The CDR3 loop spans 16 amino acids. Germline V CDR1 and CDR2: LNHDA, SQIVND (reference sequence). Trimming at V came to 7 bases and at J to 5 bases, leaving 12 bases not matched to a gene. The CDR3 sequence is CASTTTWTGDDQPQHF. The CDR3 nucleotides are TGTGCCAGTACCACTACCTGGACAGGGGACGATCAGCCCCAGCATTTT.

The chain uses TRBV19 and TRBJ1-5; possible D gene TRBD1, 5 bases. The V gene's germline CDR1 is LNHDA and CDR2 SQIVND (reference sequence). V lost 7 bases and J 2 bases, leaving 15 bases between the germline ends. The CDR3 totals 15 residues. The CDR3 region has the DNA TGTGCCAGTACCCCTAGGGGTGGGGGCAATCAGCCCCAGCATTTT. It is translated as CASTPRGGGNQPQHF. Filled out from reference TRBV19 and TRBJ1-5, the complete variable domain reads DGGITQSPKYLFRKEGQNVTLSCEQNLNHDAMYWYRQDPGQGLRLIYYSQIVNDFQKGDIAEGYSVSREKKESFPLTVTSAQKNPTAFYLCASTPRGGGNQPQHFGDGTRLSIL.

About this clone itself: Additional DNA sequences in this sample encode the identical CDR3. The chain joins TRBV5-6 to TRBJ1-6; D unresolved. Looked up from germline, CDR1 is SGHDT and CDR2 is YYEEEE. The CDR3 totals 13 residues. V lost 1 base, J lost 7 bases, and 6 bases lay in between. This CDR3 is CASSLYGNSPLHF. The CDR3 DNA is TGTGCCAGCAGCTTGTACGGGAATTCACCCCTCCACTTT.

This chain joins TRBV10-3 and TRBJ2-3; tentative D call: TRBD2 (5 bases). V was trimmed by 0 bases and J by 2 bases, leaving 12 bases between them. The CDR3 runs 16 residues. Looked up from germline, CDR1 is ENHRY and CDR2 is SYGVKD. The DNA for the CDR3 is TGTGCCATCAGTGAGTCGCCCCCGGAGGCCACAGATACGCAGTATTTT. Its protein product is CAISESPPEATDTQYF.

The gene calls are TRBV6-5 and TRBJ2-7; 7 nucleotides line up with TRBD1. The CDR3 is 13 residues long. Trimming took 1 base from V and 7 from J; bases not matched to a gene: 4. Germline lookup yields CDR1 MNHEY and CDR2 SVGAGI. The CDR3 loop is CASSYYRGEEQYF. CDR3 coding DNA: TGTGCCAGCAGTTACTACAGGGGAGAAGAGCAGTACTTC.

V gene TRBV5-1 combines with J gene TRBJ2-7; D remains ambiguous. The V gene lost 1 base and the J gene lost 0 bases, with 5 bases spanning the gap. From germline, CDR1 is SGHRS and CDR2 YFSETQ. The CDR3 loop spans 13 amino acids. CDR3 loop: CASSLRSSYEQYF. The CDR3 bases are TGCGCCAGCAGCTTGCGAAGCTCCTACGAGCAGTACTTC.

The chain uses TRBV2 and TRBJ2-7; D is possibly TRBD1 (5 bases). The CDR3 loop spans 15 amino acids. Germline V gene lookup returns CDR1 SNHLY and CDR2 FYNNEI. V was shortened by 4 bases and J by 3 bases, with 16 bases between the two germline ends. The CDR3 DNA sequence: TGTGCCAGCAGTGTAAATATAGGGGTAGGCTACGAGCAGTACTTC. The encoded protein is CASSVNIGVGYEQYF.

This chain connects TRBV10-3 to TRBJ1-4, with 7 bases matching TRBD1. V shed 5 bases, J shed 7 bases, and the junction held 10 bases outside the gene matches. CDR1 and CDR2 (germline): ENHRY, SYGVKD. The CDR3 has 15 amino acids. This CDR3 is CAISTRGGGGEKLFF. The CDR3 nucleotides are TGTGCCATCAGTACCCGAGGGGGCGGGGGTGAAAAACTGTTTTTT.

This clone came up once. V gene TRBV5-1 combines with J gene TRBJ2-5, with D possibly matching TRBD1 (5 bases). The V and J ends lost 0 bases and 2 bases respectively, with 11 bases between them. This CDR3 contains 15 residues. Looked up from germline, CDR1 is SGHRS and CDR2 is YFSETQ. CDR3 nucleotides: TGCGCCAGCAGCTTGGTCACAGGCGGACAAGAGACCCAGTACTTC. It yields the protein CASSLVTGGQETQYF.

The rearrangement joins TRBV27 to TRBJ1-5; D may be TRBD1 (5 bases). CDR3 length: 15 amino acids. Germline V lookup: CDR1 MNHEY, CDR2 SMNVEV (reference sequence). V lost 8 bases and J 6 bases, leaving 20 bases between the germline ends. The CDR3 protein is CASRMGRGPIQPQHF. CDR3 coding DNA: TGTGCCAGCCGGATGGGGCGAGGGCCAATTCAGCCCCAGCATTTT.

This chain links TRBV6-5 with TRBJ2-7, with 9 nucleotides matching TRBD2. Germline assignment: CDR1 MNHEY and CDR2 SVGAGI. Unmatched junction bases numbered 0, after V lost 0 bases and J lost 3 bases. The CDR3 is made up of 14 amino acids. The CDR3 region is CASSYSLAGYEQYF. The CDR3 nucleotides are TGTGCCAGCAGTTACTCACTAGCGGGCTACGAGCAGTACTTC.

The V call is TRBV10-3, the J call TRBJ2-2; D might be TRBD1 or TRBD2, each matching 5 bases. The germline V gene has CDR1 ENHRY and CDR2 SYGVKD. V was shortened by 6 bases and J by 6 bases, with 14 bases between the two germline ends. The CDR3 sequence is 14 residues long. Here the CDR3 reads CAIRGIVGAGELFF. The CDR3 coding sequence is TGTGCCATCAGAGGGATAGTGGGGGCCGGGGAGCTGTTTTTT.

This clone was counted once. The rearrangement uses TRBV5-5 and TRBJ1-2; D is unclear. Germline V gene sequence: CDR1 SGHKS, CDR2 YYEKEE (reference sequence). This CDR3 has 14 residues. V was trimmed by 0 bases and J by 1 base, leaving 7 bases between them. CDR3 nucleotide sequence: TGTGCCAGCAGCTTGGCCCGAATTAACTATGGCTACACCTTC. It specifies CASSLARINYGYTF.